A selection of T cell receptor beta chains follows, all from one sample in a study of Ad26.COV2.S vaccination and SARS-CoV-2 variants. Assay used: immunoSEQ multiplex PCR; TCRdb lists only in-frame clones, some missing. Of around 450,000 clones in the sample, approximately 90% are singletons; the top ten hold approximately 4%. The sample consisted of peripheral blood, taken in a trial of Ad26.COV2.S vaccine versus placebo. All receptors derive from a person aged 18-60 years who received the Ad26.COV2.S COVID-19 vaccine or a placebo. Each CDR3 is given with its conserved first and last residue. Each record gives: V gene, D gene, J gene, clone size, CDR3 DNA, CDR3 protein. The D gene is left open where the match is weak. Not all rows give a size; the values are once, few, many and, for expanded clones, a class.

v_call: TRBV3-1/TRBV3-2; d_call: .; j_call: TRBJ2-7; clone_size: .; cdr3_nt: TGTGCCAGCAGCCCGGACGGACTATCCTACGAGCAGTACTTC; cdr3_aa: CASSPDGLSYEQYF
v_call: TRBV20-1; d_call: .; j_call: TRBJ2-1; clone_size: .; cdr3_nt: TGCAGTGCTAGTGATCCCCGGACCTACAATGAGCAGTTCTTC; cdr3_aa: CSASDPRTYNEQFF
v_call: TRBV7-2; d_call: .; j_call: TRBJ1-1; clone_size: once; cdr3_nt: TGTGCCAGCAGCTTAGTGGAGAACACTGAAGCTTTCTTT; cdr3_aa: CASSLVENTEAFF
v_call: TRBV7-9; d_call: .; j_call: TRBJ2-3; clone_size: .; cdr3_nt: TGTGCCAGCAGCGCTAGCACAGATACGCAGTATTTT; cdr3_aa: CASSASTDTQYF
v_call: TRBV5-1; d_call: TRBD1; j_call: TRBJ1-2; clone_size: .; cdr3_nt: TGCGCCAGCAGCCTGGACAGGGAACTAAACTATGGCTACACCTTC; cdr3_aa: CASSLDRELNYGYTF
v_call: TRBV7-8; d_call: .; j_call: TRBJ1-5; clone_size: .; cdr3_nt: TGTGCCAGCAGCTTAGAGGGGGGTGTGGGTCAGCCCCAGCATTTT; cdr3_aa: CASSLEGGVGQPQHF
v_call: TRBV2; d_call: .; j_call: TRBJ2-3; clone_size: .; cdr3_nt: TGTGCCAGCAGTGAAGCCCCCTTCACAGATACGCAGTATTTT; cdr3_aa: CASSEAPFTDTQYF
v_call: TRBV24-1; d_call: TRBD1; j_call: TRBJ2-3; clone_size: .; cdr3_nt: TGTGCCACCAGTGATAGGACAGGGGTGACAGATACGCAGTATTTT; cdr3_aa: CATSDRTGVTDTQYF
v_call: TRBV18; d_call: .; j_call: TRBJ2-1; clone_size: .; cdr3_nt: TGTGCCAGCTCACCACCTCTGCCTGGGGTCAACAATGAGCAGTTCTTC; cdr3_aa: CASSPPLPGVNNEQFF
v_call: TRBV5-1; d_call: TRBD1; j_call: TRBJ1-1; clone_size: .; cdr3_nt: TGCGCCAGCAGCTCCACCCGGGACAGGCCTGAAGCTTTCTTT; cdr3_aa: CASSSTRDRPEAFF
v_call: TRBV7-9; d_call: .; j_call: TRBJ2-7; clone_size: .; cdr3_nt: TGTGCCAGCAGCTTTTGTTGCCCCGGGCGCGCCTACGAGCAGTACTTC; cdr3_aa: CASSFCCPGRAYEQYF
v_call: TRBV7-9; d_call: TRBD2; j_call: TRBJ2-1; clone_size: .; cdr3_nt: TGTGCCAGCAGCTTGGGGACTAGCGGGGGGGCCTACAATGAGCAGTTCTTC; cdr3_aa: CASSLGTSGGAYNEQFF
v_call: TRBV4-3; d_call: .; j_call: TRBJ2-2; clone_size: .; cdr3_nt: TGCGCCAGCAGCCAAACAATAATCGCCGGGGAGCTGTTTTTT; cdr3_aa: CASSQTIIAGELFF
v_call: TRBV4-1; d_call: TRBD1; j_call: TRBJ1-5; clone_size: .; cdr3_nt: TGCGCCAGCAGCCTCGTCCCGGGACAGGGGATGGGCAATCAGCCCCAGCATTTT; cdr3_aa: CASSLVPGQGMGNQPQHF
v_call: TRBV6-2/TRBV6-3; d_call: TRBD1; j_call: TRBJ1-2; clone_size: .; cdr3_nt: TGTGCCAGCAGTTCCCGGACAGGTCGGGCTTTTTTCGGCTACACCTTC; cdr3_aa: CASSSRTGRAFFGYTF
v_call: TRBV9; d_call: TRBD2; j_call: TRBJ2-1; clone_size: .; cdr3_nt: TGTGCCAGCGGCGGGACTAGCGGGGGTTACAATGAGCAGTTCTTC; cdr3_aa: CASGGTSGGYNEQFF
v_call: TRBV5-1; d_call: TRBD1; j_call: TRBJ2-7; clone_size: .; cdr3_nt: TGCGCCAGCAGCTTGACCGTGACAGGGGGCGCAGGCTACGAGCAGTACTTC; cdr3_aa: CASSLTVTGGAGYEQYF
v_call: TRBV5-1; d_call: .; j_call: TRBJ1-1; clone_size: .; cdr3_nt: TGCGCCAGCAGCTTGGGATCCAGGGAAGCTTTCTTT; cdr3_aa: CASSLGSREAFF
v_call: TRBV7-9; d_call: TRBD1; j_call: TRBJ2-1; clone_size: .; cdr3_nt: TGTGCCAGCAGCTACGGGACAGGGAGTCATAATGAGCAGTTCTTC; cdr3_aa: CASSYGTGSHNEQFF
v_call: TRBV27; d_call: .; j_call: TRBJ1-5; clone_size: .; cdr3_nt: TGTGCCAGCAGTTTATCGAATTTGAGCAATCAGCCCCAGCATTTT; cdr3_aa: CASSLSNLSNQPQHF
v_call: TRBV9; d_call: TRBD2; j_call: TRBJ2-3; clone_size: .; cdr3_nt: TGTGCCAGCAGCGTAGGGCGGGGGGCCGAGACAGATACGCAGTATTTT; cdr3_aa: CASSVGRGAETDTQYF
v_call: TRBV20-1; d_call: .; j_call: TRBJ1-1; clone_size: .; cdr3_nt: TGCAGTGCTAGTTCAGGGGCAGGAGCTGAAGCTTTCTTT; cdr3_aa: CSASSGAGAEAFF
v_call: TRBV7-3; d_call: .; j_call: TRBJ2-3; clone_size: .; cdr3_nt: TGTGCCAGCAGCACCGGACAGAGCACAGATACGCAGTATTTT; cdr3_aa: CASSTGQSTDTQYF
v_call: TRBV2; d_call: .; j_call: TRBJ2-2; clone_size: few; cdr3_nt: TGTGCCAGCAGTGCAGGGGAGGTCACCGGGGAGCTGTTTTTT; cdr3_aa: CASSAGEVTGELFF
v_call: TRBV7-8; d_call: .; j_call: TRBJ1-5; clone_size: .; cdr3_nt: TGTGCCAGCAGCTTAGTGGATAGCAATCAGCCCCAGCATTTT; cdr3_aa: CASSLVDSNQPQHF
v_call: TRBV11-3; d_call: .; j_call: TRBJ2-7; clone_size: .; cdr3_nt: TGTGCCAGCAGCTCCTCAGGGAGCTCCTACGAGCAGTACTTC; cdr3_aa: CASSSSGSSYEQYF
v_call: TRBV19; d_call: .; j_call: TRBJ1-1; clone_size: .; cdr3_nt: TGTGCCAGTAGTATAGCTGGGGCGAACACTGAAGCTTTCTTT; cdr3_aa: CASSIAGANTEAFF
v_call: TRBV5-6; d_call: .; j_call: TRBJ1-2; clone_size: once; cdr3_nt: TGTGCTACAACTTACGCTAACTATGGCTACACCTTC; cdr3_aa: CATTYANYGYTF
v_call: TRBV27; d_call: TRBD1; j_call: TRBJ2-5; clone_size: once; cdr3_nt: TGTGCCAGCAAGATGGGGACAGGGGGAGAGACCCAGTACTTC; cdr3_aa: CASKMGTGGETQYF